One sample yielded the 18 T cell receptor beta chains listed below, sequenced in a study of blood T cell repertoires in COVID-19. Sequenced by immunoSEQ multiplex PCR; TCRdb stores in-frame clones only, minus some. The data contain about 140,000 clones, about 80% of them singletons. Sequences were obtained from peripheral blood. These receptors all come from a human donor in a cohort sampled during active COVID-19.

The chain is built from TRBV6-1 and TRBJ2-1; 8 bases match TRBD2. This CDR3 is built from 17 residues. Germline lookup yields CDR1 MNHNS and CDR2 SASEGT. Unmatched junction bases numbered 4, after V lost 0 bases and J lost 0 bases. The CDR3 sequence: CASSEARGEPSYNEQFF. The CDR3 coding sequence is TGTGCCAGCAGTGAAGCGCGGGGGGAACCCTCCTACAATGAGCAGTTCTTC.

The CDR3 bases are TGTGCCAGCAGCCCCCGGGGGGGAGATAACTATGGCTACACCTTC. Protein sequence: CASSPRGGDNYGYTF. The rearrangement uses TRBV5-4 and TRBJ1-2, with D perhaps TRBD1 (5 bases). V was clipped by 4 bases and J by 1 base, with 14 bases between them. This CDR3 is built from 15 residues. Per germline, CDR1 SGHNT and CDR2 YYREEE (reference sequence). The entire variable domain, with the rest obtained from reference TRBV5-4 and TRBJ1-2, is as follows: ETGVTQSPTHLIKTRGQQVTLRCSSQSGHNTVSWYQQALGQGPQFIFQYYREEENGRGNFPPRFSGLQFPNYSSELNVNALELDDSALYLCASSPRGGDNYGYTFGSGTRLTVV.

The chain links TRBV29-1 to TRBJ2-7; perhaps TRBD1 as D (5 bases). Germline CDR1 SQVTM, CDR2 ANQGSEA. The V end was cut by 7 bases, the J end by 6 bases, with 19 bases between. The CDR3 spans 13 residues. The CDR3 DNA follows: TGCAGCGCCCAGGACACCCGATCCCGCGAGCAGTACTTC. This sequence encodes CSAQDTRSREQYF.

The chain combines TRBV7-2 with TRBJ2-3; D is ambiguous. Germline CDR1 and CDR2: SGHTA and FQGNSA. Deletions cut 7 bases from V and 0 bases from J, with 17 bases between. CDR3 length: 16 residues. The CDR3 bases are TGTGCCAGCACCTTCGCCCCCTCCAGGAGCACAGATACGCAGTATTTT. As protein: CASTFAPSRSTDTQYF.

The J gene is TRBJ2-7, the V gene TRBV6-5; D possibly corresponds to TRBD2 (5 bases). The length of the CDR3 is 13 residues. Germline CDR1 and CDR2: MNHEY and SVGAGI. The V and J ends lost 5 bases and 6 bases respectively, with 14 bases between them. The CDR3 reads CASSPSLPLEQYF. CDR3 nucleotides: TGTGCCAGCAGTCCTAGCCTTCCCCTCGAGCAGTACTTC.

This clone showed up just once. This rearrangement joins TRBV5-1 to TRBJ1-4, with TRBD1 identical over 8 bases. CDR1 and CDR2 from the germline V gene are SGHRS and YFSETQ. This CDR3 has 13 amino acids. V was pared by 2 bases and J by 11 bases, with 5 bases of the junction left unmatched. In DNA, the CDR3 is TGCGCCAGCAGCTTAGGGACAGGAGGGAAACTGTTTTTT. It translates to CASSLGTGGKLFF.

The rearrangement joins TRBV4-1 to TRBJ1-2; 9 bases line up with TRBD1. The germline V gene encodes CDR1 MGHRA and CDR2 YSYEKL. There are 13 residues in the CDR3. V was clipped by 4 bases and J by 4 bases; unmatched bases: 1. CDR3 bases: TGCGCCAGCAGCCGGGGACAGGGCTATGGCTACACCTTC. Translation: CASSRGQGYGYTF.

This chain uses TRBV5-1 with TRBJ2-7; D is unresolved. V lost 0 bases to trimming and J lost 0 bases, with 10 bases between them. The CDR3 totals 15 residues. CDR1 and CDR2 from the germline V gene are SGHRS and YFSETQ. Here the CDR3 reads CASSLDQASSYEQYF. The CDR3 DNA reads TGCGCCAGCAGCTTGGATCAGGCCAGCTCCTACGAGCAGTACTTC.

The chain has TRBV19 and TRBJ2-1; TRBD1 matches at 8 bases. The length of the CDR3 is 17 residues. The germline V gene has CDR1 LNHDA and CDR2 SQIVND (reference sequence). Trimming removed 6 bases from V and 3 bases from J; junction bases left unmatched: 13. This CDR3 is CASSLRARTGIYNEQFF. DNA of the CDR3: TGTGCCAGTAGCCTAAGGGCGCGGACAGGGATCTACAATGAGCAGTTCTTC.

On this clone itself: The sample carries other DNA sequences with the same CDR3. The chain joins TRBV28 to TRBJ1-1; no clear D. Germline CDR1 and CDR2: MDHEN and SYDVKM. The CDR3 has 13 residues. Trimming removed 2 bases at V and 5 bases at J, with 9 bases between. As DNA, the CDR3 is TGTGCCAGCAGTTTAAAAGGGAGGACTGAAGCTTTCTTT. Translating it yields CASSLKGRTEAFF.

V usage is TRBV24-1 and J usage is TRBJ2-3; TRBD2 agrees at 11 bases. Germline values: CDR1 KGHDR, CDR2 SFDVKD. This CDR3 comprises 18 residues. V lost 4 bases to trimming and J lost 0 bases; unmatched junction nucleotides: 8. CDR3 sequence reads: CATSDSLAGGPSTDTQYF. The CDR3, as DNA: TGTGCCACCAGTGACAGCCTAGCGGGGGGACCGAGCACAGATACGCAGTATTTT.

The CDR3 spells CASSLRTGGTSTGELFF. The CDR3 DNA follows: TGTGCCAGCAGCCTCAGGACAGGGGGGACGTCCACCGGGGAGCTGTTTTTT. The chain recombines TRBV14 with TRBJ2-2; 10 nucleotides align to TRBD1. The J segment lost 4 bases and the V segment lost 4 bases, leaving 9 bases of the junction unmatched. CDR3 length: 17 amino acids. Germline V gene lookup returns CDR1 SGHDN and CDR2 FVKESK.

The chain recombines TRBV11-2 with TRBJ2-3; TRBD1 matches at 9 bases. This CDR3 comprises 14 residues. CDR1 is SGHAT, CDR2 FQNNGV, per germline. V dropped 2 bases and J dropped 5; count of bases not matched to a gene: 2. CDR3 residues: CASSLRTGEDTQYF. The DNA of the CDR3 is TGTGCCAGCAGCTTACGGACAGGGGAAGATACGCAGTATTTT.

This clone was observed once. The chain couples TRBV7-8 to TRBJ2-1; D call uncertain. This CDR3 comprises 12 residues. V was clipped by 5 bases and J by 9 bases, with 11 bases between them. Germline CDR1 and CDR2: SGHVS and FQNEAQ. CDR3 bases: TGTGCCAGCAGCCCCCGGGTGGGTGAGCAGTTCTTC. It yields the protein CASSPRVGEQFF.

This clone was seen only a few times. The CDR3: CASSERPGGQNSPLHF. In nucleotides, the CDR3 is TGTGCCAGCAGTGAACGGCCAGGGGGTCAGAATTCACCCCTCCACTTT. This sequence joins TRBV6-4 and TRBJ1-6; 7 bases line up with TRBD1. The germline V gene encodes CDR1 MRHNA and CDR2 SNTAGT. The CDR3 is 16 residues long. Unmatched junction bases numbered 9, after V lost 3 bases and J lost 7 bases.

The V and J genes are TRBV3-1 (or the pseudogene TRBV3-2) and TRBJ2-1; perhaps TRBD2 as D (6 bases). The CDR3 consists of 13 residues. Germline CDR1 LGHDT, CDR2 YNNKEL (reference sequence). Trimming took 4 bases from V and 7 from J, leaving 11 bases between them. The CDR3: CASSPGLINEQFF. For the CDR3, the DNA is TGTGCCAGCAGCCCCGGACTAATAAATGAGCAGTTCTTC.

This sequence joins TRBV2 and TRBJ1-5; D is possibly TRBD1 (5 bases). Germline V gene lookup returns CDR1 SNHLY and CDR2 FYNNEI. V lost 5 bases, J lost 0 bases, and 11 bases lay in between. This CDR3 has 15 amino acids. In DNA form, the CDR3 reads TGTGCCAGCAGTTCACAGGTCCTTAGCAATCAGCCCCAGCATTTT. Its translation: CASSSQVLSNQPQHF.

The CDR3 region is CASSSTGGSYGYTF. Written as DNA, the CDR3 is TGTGCCAGCAGTAGTACAGGGGGCAGCTATGGCTACACCTTC. This chain uses TRBV28 with TRBJ1-2; 9 bases line up with TRBD1. Germline CDR1 is MDHEN and CDR2 is SYDVKM. V trimming: 5 bases; J trimming: 4 bases; junction bases outside the gene matches: 5. This CDR3 is built from 14 residues.